The 21 T cell receptor beta chains below come from one sample, sequenced in a study of blood T cells in healthy people across ages. A second PCR, run for about 6 to 11 cycles, used a sample-barcoded 5' primer plus a J-beta primer mix. TCRdb reprocessed the 5' RACE reads via MiXCR and lists one record per CDR3 protein. The data show approximately 580,000 distinct CDR3 sequences, 20% to 30% seen once. The data also belong to a second study, concerning T cells of mothers and their children.

Sequencing was carried out using blood. The receptors were gathered from a boy aged 5-17 years in good health.

This chain uses TRBV28 with TRBJ1-2; the D gene is possibly TRBD1 (5 bases). Per germline, CDR1 MDHEN and CDR2 SYDVKM. V lost 3 bases and J 2 bases, leaving 13 bases between the germline ends. The CDR3 has 15 residues. The CDR3, as DNA: TGTGCCAGCAGTTTTTTGGACACTATAAACTATGGCTACACCTTC. It encodes CASSFLDTINYGYTF.

The table lists this clonotype with a few counts. The J gene is TRBJ2-3, the V gene TRBV4-3; D unresolved. CDR1 LGHNA and CDR2 YSLEER come from the germline V gene. This CDR3 is 22 amino acids long. The ends were cut back, 0 bases at V and 1 base at J, with 29 bases in the middle. The CDR3 reads CASSQENLLGRYSRVGTDTQYF. In DNA form, the CDR3 reads TGCGCCAGCAGCCAAGAAAATCTACTCGGACGTTACTCCCGGGTCGGCACAGATACGCAGTATTTT.

The genes are TRBV30 and TRBJ2-7; D perhaps matches TRBD1 (5 bases). Trimming removed 2 bases from V and 2 bases from J, with 10 bases in between. The CDR3 length is 13 residues. The germline V gene has CDR1 GTSNPN and CDR2 SVGIG (reference sequence). The CDR3 nucleotides are TGTGCCTGGAGTCTCGACAGCGCCTACGAGCAGTACTTC. This encodes CAWSLDSAYEQYF.

The V gene is TRBV20-1, the J gene TRBJ1-6, with D perhaps TRBD1 (5 bases). In germline, CDR1 is DFQATT, CDR2 SNEGSKA (reference sequence). This CDR3 is built from 15 residues. V was pared by 4 bases and J by 9 bases, with 19 bases between. In DNA form, the CDR3 reads TGCAGTGCTACCTCCACAGATTCAGGGAGTTCACCCCTCCACTTT. This sequence encodes CSATSTDSGSSPLHF.

This clonotype was counted at least ten times. The rearrangement links TRBV2 to TRBJ2-5; 9 bases are a match to TRBD2. The J call may be faulty, since TRBJ2-7 better matches the DNA end. From germline, CDR1 is SNHLY and CDR2 FYNNEI. The CDR3 runs to 13 residues. DNA of the CDR3: TGTGCCAGCTTGAGCGGGAGGACCACCGAGCAGTACTTC. As protein: CASLSGRTTEQYF.

The chain carries TRBV11-2 and TRBJ2-3; D not certain. The V and J ends lost 1 base and 7 bases respectively, with 9 bases between them. Germline V gives CDR1 SGHAT, CDR2 FQNNGV. The CDR3 sequence is 13 residues long. The CDR3 sequence is CASSLGVGNTQYF. The CDR3 bases are TGTGCCAGCAGCTTAGGGGTGGGGAATACGCAGTATTTT.

This chain connects TRBV12-5 to TRBJ2-2; weak D call: TRBD1 (6 bases). This CDR3 comprises 13 residues. CDR1 is LGHNT, CDR2 FRNRAP, per germline. Trimming cost V 5 bases and J 6 bases, with 10 bases left between them. The CDR3 loop reads CASGARGSGELFF. CDR3 bases: TGTGCTAGTGGTGCGAGGGGGTCCGGGGAGCTGTTTTTT.

The V gene is TRBV18, the J gene TRBJ2-2; 7 bases line up with TRBD1. Germline CDR1 KGHSH, CDR2 LQKENI. V lost 1 base and J lost 4; bases outside the gene matches: 6. CDR3 size: 16 residues. CDR3 in amino acids: CASSPLTGASTGELFF. CDR3 nucleotide sequence: TGTGCCAGCTCACCACTAACAGGGGCATCCACCGGGGAGCTGTTTTTT.

This clonotype showed up just a few times. The chain links TRBV3-1 to TRBJ2-1; D unresolved. The tail of the sequence fits TRBJ2-7 better, so the J call may be wrong. This CDR3 has 13 residues. CDR1 LGHDT and CDR2 YNNKEL come from the germline V gene (reference sequence). As DNA, the CDR3 is TGTGCCAGCAGAGAGGACGTTTCCTACGAGCAGTACTTC. The encoded protein is CASREDVSYEQYF.

The chain joins TRBV27 to TRBJ2-1, with D perhaps matching TRBD2 (5 bases). The CDR3 is made up of 15 amino acids. Deletions cut 8 bases from V and 0 bases from J, with 14 bases between. Germline lookup yields CDR1 MNHEY and CDR2 SMNVEV (reference sequence). The CDR3 nucleotides are TGTGCCAGCGGGGAGACGGGGAGCTCCTACAATGAGCAGTTCTTC. Its translation: CASGETGSSYNEQFF.

This clonotype was detected only a few times. The chain joins TRBV28 to TRBJ2-5; no clear D gene. The closer fit of TRBJ2-7 to the DNA end suggests the J call may be wrong. The CDR3 is made up of 15 amino acids. CDR1 is MDHEN and CDR2 is SYDVKM in the germline V gene. CDR3 residues: CASSLGGSTSYEQYF. As DNA, the CDR3 is TGTGCCAGCAGTTTAGGCGGCAGTACCTCCTACGAGCAGTACTTC.

The chain joins TRBV9 to TRBJ2-4; TRBD2 aligns across 12 bases. Germline values: CDR1 SGDLS, CDR2 YYNGEE. V lost 0 bases and J lost 7; bases outside the gene matches: 5. CDR3 size: 16 residues. CDR3 in amino acids: CASSVGLAGAENIQYF. The CDR3 coding sequence is TGTGCCAGCAGCGTAGGACTAGCGGGAGCTGAGAACATTCAGTACTTC. The full variable domain, in which reference TRBV9 and TRBJ2-4 provide the parts outside the CDR3, is DSGVTQTPKHLITATGQRVTLRCSPRSGDLSVYWYQQSLDQGLQFLIQYYNGEERAKGNILERFSAQQFPDLHSELNLSSLELGDSALYFCASSVGLAGAENIQYFGAGTRLSVL.

The rearrangement uses TRBV7-2 and TRBJ1-6, with TRBD1 identical over 7 bases. From germline, CDR1 is SGHTA and CDR2 FQGNSA. The CDR3 extends over 16 amino acids. V shed 5 bases, J shed 0 bases, and the junction held 4 bases outside the gene matches. The CDR3 spells CASSPRDSSYNSPLHF. The CDR3 DNA is TGTGCCAGCAGCCCAAGGGACAGCTCCTATAATTCACCCCTCCACTTT. The full variable domain, its missing parts supplied by reference TRBV7-2 and TRBJ1-6, is GAGVSQSPSNKVTEKGKDVELRCDPISGHTALYWYRQSLGQGLEFLIYFQGNSAPDKSGLPSDRFSAERTGGSVSTLTIQRTQQEDSAVYLCASSPRDSSYNSPLHFGNGTRLTVT.

This clonotype was recorded a few times. V gene TRBV14 combines with J gene TRBJ2-7; D is unclear. The CDR3 covers 14 residues. CDR1 SGHDN and CDR2 FVKESK come from the germline V gene. Trimming cost V 3 bases and J 1 base, with 10 bases left between them. CDR3 nucleotides: TGTGCCAGCAGCCATATCCCCGGGTCCTACGAGCAGTACTTC. Translated: CASSHIPGSYEQYF.

V and J are TRBV15 and TRBJ2-7, with 9 bases lining up with TRBD1. CDR3 length: 16 amino acids. Germline V gene lookup returns CDR1 LNHNV and CDR2 YYDKDF (reference sequence). The V gene end was trimmed by 3 bases and the J gene end by 3 bases; junction bases not matched to a gene: 9. CDR3 amino acids: CATSSEAGTGYYEQYF. The CDR3 region has the DNA TGTGCCACCAGCAGTGAAGCCGGGACAGGGTACTACGAGCAGTACTTC.

The chain recombines TRBV11-2 with TRBJ2-1; 7 bases align to TRBD1. Germline loops: CDR1 SGHAT, CDR2 FQNNGV. Trimming cost V 6 bases and J 0 bases; bases outside gene matches: 11. The CDR3 runs to 17 residues. The CDR3 loop is CASSFNGDRSSYNEQFF. As DNA, the CDR3 is TGTGCCAGCAGTTTTAATGGGGACAGAAGCTCCTACAATGAGCAGTTCTTC.

This clonotype showed up just a few times. The chain combines TRBV29-1 with TRBJ2-1; D not resolved. Trimming took off 6 bases at V and 9 bases at J, with 9 bases between the two ends. The CDR3 length is 10 residues. From germline, CDR1 is SQVTM and CDR2 ANQGSEA. The CDR3 spells CSVGSFEQFF. Here the CDR3 DNA reads TGCAGCGTCGGATCATTTGAGCAGTTCTTC.

Many counts were recorded for this clonotype. V is TRBV5-1 and J is TRBJ2-5; 10 nucleotides align to TRBD2. The J segment lost 0 bases and the V segment lost 0 bases, leaving 2 bases of the junction unmatched. The CDR3 has 16 amino acids. Per germline, CDR1 SGHRS and CDR2 YFSETQ. The CDR3 DNA reads as TGCGCCAGCAGCTTGGGGACTAGCGGCTACCAAGAGACCCAGTACTTC. Translation: CASSLGTSGYQETQYF.

This sequence joins TRBV18 and TRBJ2-7; 8 nucleotides agree with TRBD2. The CDR3 extends over 17 amino acids. The trim removed 2 bases at V and 2 bases at J, leaving 11 bases unmatched. The V gene's germline CDR1 is KGHSH and CDR2 LQKENI. CDR3 loop: CASSPLAPSGGPYEQYF. Written as DNA, the CDR3 is TGTGCCAGCTCACCATTGGCCCCATCGGGGGGGCCCTACGAGCAGTACTTC.

The J gene is TRBJ2-7, the V gene TRBV7-9; 8 positions agree with TRBD1. The germline V gene encodes CDR1 SEHNR and CDR2 FQNEAQ (reference sequence). CDR3 length: 13 residues. With V trimmed by 3 bases and J by 5 bases, 3 bases remained unmatched. The CDR3: CASSFRGLDEQYF. CDR3 nucleotides: TGTGCCAGCAGCTTCAGGGGGCTCGACGAGCAGTACTTC.

This clonotype has a handful of counts. V usage is TRBV12-3 or TRBV12-4 and J usage is TRBJ1-1; TRBD1 aligns across 9 bases. The V and J ends lost 6 bases and 4 bases, in that order; junction bases with no gene match: 9. The CDR3 runs 15 residues. The CDR3 nucleotides read TGTGCCAGCAGACCCGGACAGGGGACAGGCACTGAAGCTTTCTTT. Its protein product is CASRPGQGTGTEAFF.